This T cell receptor (beta chain) originates from a study of blood T cell repertoires in COVID-19. Overall study context: COVID-19 samples, acute and convalescent, were from the United States, Italy and Spain. Sources were T cells, B-cell-depleted T cells, or PBMCs; the material itself was cDNA or gDNA.

The Seattle patients, enrolled during active infection, were followed longitudinally. In the source study's methods: Counts of nucleated cells, estimated from reference gene primer amplification, were obtained. TCRdb's copy holds only in-frame clones and misses some; the assay was immunoSEQ multiplex PCR. Clonal size and the V and J genes are those of that table, whereas D and trimming came from the DNA. Of about 16,000 clones in the sample, about 89% were seen once. From germline, CDR1 is SGHRS and CDR2 YFSETQ. V lost 0 bases, J lost 2 bases, and 7 bases lay in between. This CDR3 has 14 residues. The sequence was collected from a woman older than 75 with COVID-19, enrolled during active disease. This chain links TRBV5-1 with TRBJ2-3; the D gene is possibly TRBD1 (6 bases). The sample comprised peripheral blood. The CDR3 nucleotides read TGCGCCAGCAGCTTGGACAGGGTCACAGATACGCAGTATTTT. It translates to CASSLDRVTDTQYF.